This T cell receptor beta chain derives from a study of shared clonotypes between healthy human individuals. V was clipped by 1 base and J by 4 bases, with 12 bases between them. Germline CDR1 and CDR2: MGHRA and YSYEKL. The CDR3 consists of 15 residues. CD8 cells classed as naive were CD45RO-negative and positively selected for CCR7, excluding terminally differentiated effector memory CD45RA+ cells. Per sorted-subset replicate PCR, input was approximately 200 ng DNA, representing tens of thousands of T cell genomes. Using immunoSEQ multiplex PCR, the repertoire was profiled, and TCRdb retains in-frame clones only, with some absent. The table lists around 2.1 million clones, approximately 94% of them singletons.

Sequencing was carried out using naive CD8+ T cells from PBMCs. The receptor's source is a man between 18 and 29 years old in good health. Some clones in this sample may be carry-over from other donors' samples. This chain links TRBV4-1 with TRBJ2-3, with D uncertain. The CDR3 loop reads CASSQGKFRSDTQYF. The CDR3, as DNA: TGCGCCAGCAGCCAAGGAAAGTTCCGGTCAGATACGCAGTATTTT.